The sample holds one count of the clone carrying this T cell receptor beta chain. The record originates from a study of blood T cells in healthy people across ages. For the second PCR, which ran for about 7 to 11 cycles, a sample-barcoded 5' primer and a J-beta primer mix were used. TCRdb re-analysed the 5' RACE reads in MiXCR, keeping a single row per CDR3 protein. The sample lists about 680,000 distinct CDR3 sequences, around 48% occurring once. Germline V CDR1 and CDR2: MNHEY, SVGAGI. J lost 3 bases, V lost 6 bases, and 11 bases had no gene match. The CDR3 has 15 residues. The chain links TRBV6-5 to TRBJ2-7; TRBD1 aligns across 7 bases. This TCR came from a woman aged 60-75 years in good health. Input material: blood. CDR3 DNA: TGTGCCAGCAGAAGGGGACAGCGCCTTAGCTACGAGCAGTACTTC. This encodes CASRRGQRLSYEQYF.